Following are 32 T cell receptor beta chains from one sample sequenced in a study of cytomegalovirus exposure and HLA in healthy donors. The PCR made use of 60 Vbeta and 13 Jbeta primers. Method: immunoSEQ multiplex PCR; TCRdb's copy keeps in-frame clones and lacks some. The repertoire table contains under 200,000 clones. Material: PBMCs. These receptors came from a man younger than 45 in good health and CMV-seronegative.

V and J are TRBV7-2 and TRBJ1-5, with D maybe TRBD1 (6 bases). From germline, CDR1 is SGHTA and CDR2 FQGNSA. This CDR3 has 14 residues. V lost 6 bases and J lost 0, with 9 bases in between. CDR3 sequence (DNA): TGTGCCAGCAGACCCAGGGGTAGCAATCAGCCCCAGCATTTT. Its protein is CASRPRGSNQPQHF.

The chain joins TRBV2 to TRBJ1-1; 7 bases map to TRBD1. The CDR3 is made up of 14 amino acids. Germline V gene lookup returns CDR1 SNHLY and CDR2 FYNNEI. After removal of 7 bases from V and 0 bases from J, the junction contained 5 bases not matched to a gene. The CDR3 spells CASKQGRLNTEAFF. Written as DNA, the CDR3 is TGTGCCAGCAAACAGGGGCGATTGAACACTGAAGCTTTCTTT.

The chain combines TRBV5-4 with TRBJ2-7, with 8 bases aligning to TRBD1. This CDR3 contains 16 residues. CDR1 is SGHNT, CDR2 YYREEE, per germline (reference sequence). J was trimmed by 0 bases and V by 0 bases; bases with no gene match: 5. The CDR3 bases are TGTGCCAGCAGCTTGGTGCCGGGACAGGTCTCCTACGAGCAGTACTTC. As protein: CASSLVPGQVSYEQYF.

V is TRBV2 and J is TRBJ1-1; TRBD1 matches at 7 bases. The CDR3 has 13 residues. V trimming: 6 bases; J trimming: 6 bases; junction bases outside the gene matches: 7. The germline CDR1 and CDR2 sequences are SNHLY and FYNNEI. For the CDR3, the DNA is TGTGCCAGCAGAGGAGGGGGCGGCTCTGAAGCTTTCTTT. This translates into CASRGGGGSEAFF.

The chain uses TRBV9 and TRBJ1-1, with D hard to call. V was trimmed by 4 bases and J by 5 bases, leaving 6 bases between them. The germline V gene encodes CDR1 SGDLS and CDR2 YYNGEE. The CDR3 has 11 amino acids. The CDR3 loop reads CASSSGTEAFF. For the CDR3, the DNA is TGTGCCAGCAGCTCCGGGACTGAAGCTTTCTTT. Using reference TRBV9 and TRBJ1-1 for the parts outside the CDR3, the full variable domain is DSGVTQTPKHLITATGQRVTLRCSPRSGDLSVYWYQQSLDQGLQFLIQYYNGEERAKGNILERFSAQQFPDLHSELNLSSLELGDSALYFCASSSGTEAFFGQGTRLTVV.

The gene calls are TRBV7-9 and TRBJ2-1; 9 bases are shared with TRBD2. The CDR3 is 15 residues long. Germline assignment: CDR1 SEHNR and CDR2 FQNEAQ (reference sequence). V lost 3 bases and J lost 5; bases outside the gene matches: 5. This CDR3 is CASSFRAGGDNEQFF. Written as DNA, the CDR3 is TGTGCCAGCAGCTTTAGGGCGGGAGGGGACAATGAGCAGTTCTTC.

V usage is TRBV10-2 and J usage is TRBJ1-2; D remains ambiguous. CDR1 and CDR2 (germline): WSHSY, SAAADI. The V and J ends lost 9 bases and 7 bases respectively, with 18 bases between them. The CDR3 totals 13 residues. The CDR3 loop reads CASTGLSAPGYTF. CDR3 coding DNA: TGCGCCAGTACCGGACTCTCGGCCCCTGGCTACACCTTC.

The V and J genes are TRBV19 and TRBJ2-5, with 7 positions matching TRBD2. The ends lost 1 base at V and 4 bases at J; junction bases unmatched: 9. The germline CDR1 and CDR2 sequences are LNHDA and SQIVND (reference sequence). This CDR3 is 16 amino acids long. The CDR3 protein is CASSIGEGGYGETQYF. CDR3 DNA sequence: TGTGCCAGTAGTATAGGAGAGGGAGGGTACGGAGAGACCCAGTACTTC.

The J gene is TRBJ1-5, the V gene TRBV4-1; D uncertain. The CDR3 loop spans 14 amino acids. Trimming shortened V by 4 bases and J by 5 bases, and 12 bases separated the two germline ends. Germline-derived CDR1 and CDR2 are MGHRA and YSYEKL. The CDR3 nucleotides are TGCGCCAGCAGCCCCTTGTTCGGGTATCAGCCCCAGCATTTT. It is translated as CASSPLFGYQPQHF.

The V call is TRBV27, the J call TRBJ1-1, with 7 bases that match TRBD1. Trimming cost V 6 bases and J 0 bases; bases outside gene matches: 7. The germline gives CDR1 MNHEY, CDR2 SMNVEV (reference sequence). CDR3 length: 15 amino acids. CDR3 region: CASSRWDSLNTEAFF. The CDR3 DNA follows: TGTGCCAGCAGCAGATGGGACAGCTTGAACACTGAAGCTTTCTTT.

In DNA, the CDR3 is TGTGCCAGCAGTTTCTCCAGCACAGGGAATCAGCCCCAGCATTTT. It encodes CASSFSSTGNQPQHF. The rearrangement uses TRBV27 and TRBJ1-5, with D possibly being TRBD1 (6 bases). V was pared by 3 bases and J by 4 bases, with 13 bases between. The CDR3 sequence is 15 residues long. Germline values: CDR1 MNHEY, CDR2 SMNVEV (reference sequence).

V and J are TRBV7-8 and TRBJ1-6; tentative D call: TRBD1 (6 bases). CDR1 and CDR2 from the germline V gene are SGHVS and FQNEAQ. Trimming took off 0 bases at V and 10 bases at J, with 22 bases between the two ends. CDR3 length equals 18 residues. CDR3 in DNA: TGTGCCAGCAGCTTAGCCGGGGGGCGAGTCTTAGGAACCTCACCCCTCCACTTT. Translating it yields CASSLAGGRVLGTSPLHF.

The chain is built from TRBV18 and TRBJ1-1, with D unclear. V lost 4 bases to trimming and J lost 1 base, with 7 bases between them. The CDR3 totals 13 residues. Germline V gives CDR1 KGHSH, CDR2 LQKENI. CDR3 nucleotides: TGTGCCAGCTCACGTGCAGAGAACACTGAAGCTTTCTTT. Translating it yields CASSRAENTEAFF.

V gene TRBV11-2 combines with J gene TRBJ1-2, with D unresolved. The germline V gene has CDR1 SGHAT and CDR2 FQNNGV. The CDR3 runs to 11 residues. V gave up 5 bases and J gave up 13 bases, with 14 bases separating them. The CDR3: CASSQVAGATF. CDR3 nucleotides: TGTGCCAGCAGCCAGGTGGCTGGTGCCACCTTC.

V is TRBV5-1 and J is TRBJ2-1; 8 nucleotides agree with TRBD2. The CDR3 covers 13 residues. Per germline, CDR1 SGHRS and CDR2 YFSETQ. The CDR3 DNA reads TGCGCAGGACGGGAGGGCCTCGACAATGAGCAGTTCTTC. Its protein product is CAGREGLDNEQFF.

The V gene is TRBV7-8, the J gene TRBJ2-1; 10 bases fit TRBD2. Germline-derived CDR1 and CDR2 are SGHVS and FQNEAQ. This CDR3 comprises 16 residues. V was pared by 5 bases and J by 5 bases, with 9 bases of the junction left unmatched. CDR3 sequence (DNA): TGTGCCAGCAGCCCCGATGCTAGCGGGGGTAACAATGAGCAGTTCTTC. It is translated as CASSPDASGGNNEQFF. The full variable domain, completed using reference TRBV7-8 and TRBJ2-1, is GAGVSQSPRYKVAKRGQDVALRCDPISGHVSLFWYQQALGQGPEFLTYFQNEAQLDKSGLPSDRFFAERPEGSVSTLKIQRTQQEDSAVYLCASSPDASGGNNEQFFGPGTRLTVL.

The chain carries TRBV19 and TRBJ1-1; 10 positions match TRBD1. The length of the CDR3 is 12 residues. CDR1 and CDR2 from the germline V gene are LNHDA and SQIVND (reference sequence). Trimming at V came to 5 bases and at J to 13 bases, leaving 7 bases not matched to a gene. CDR3 nucleotides: TGTGCCAGTAGTCGTGGGGACAGGGGCGTTTTCTTT. Translation: CASSRGDRGVFF.

The chain has TRBV6-1 and TRBJ2-1, with 10 bases that match TRBD2. The V gene end was trimmed by 6 bases and the J gene end by 3 bases; junction bases not matched to a gene: 5. The CDR3 totals 15 residues. CDR1 and CDR2 (germline): MNHNS, SASEGT. The CDR3 here is CASRSGGGGYNEQFF. CDR3 bases: TGTGCCAGCAGAAGCGGGGGGGGTGGCTACAATGAGCAGTTCTTC.

V gene TRBV27 combines with J gene TRBJ1-4, with 9 bases that match TRBD1. Germline V gene lookup returns CDR1 MNHEY and CDR2 SMNVEV (reference sequence). This CDR3 has 20 residues. Losses at the gene ends were 5 bases for V and 8 bases for J; bases not matched to a gene: 24. CDR3 in amino acids: CASSPLGTGLRQGGEEKLFF. In DNA, the CDR3 is TGTGCCAGCAGTCCCCTGGGGACAGGGTTGAGACAGGGGGGGGAGGAAAAACTGTTTTTT.

This chain connects TRBV30 to TRBJ1-1; 8 nucleotides match TRBD1. With 0 bases clipped from V and 1 base from J, the junction kept 7 bases outside the gene matches. The CDR3 runs to 16 residues. CDR1 is GTSNPN and CDR2 is SVGIG in the germline V gene (reference sequence). CDR3 protein: CAWSVLVGTGNTEAFF. The CDR3 DNA reads as TGTGCCTGGAGTGTACTAGTCGGGACAGGGAACACTGAAGCTTTCTTT.

The CDR3 is CASGVQGFKEKLFF. For the CDR3, the DNA is TGTGCCAGCGGCGTCCAGGGGTTTAAGGAAAAACTGTTTTTT. The chain carries TRBV5-6 and TRBJ1-4; a possible D gene is TRBD1 (6 bases). Germline V gene sequence: CDR1 SGHDT, CDR2 YYEEEE. V was clipped by 7 bases and J by 8 bases, with 18 bases between them. The CDR3 sequence is 14 residues long.

The chain combines TRBV18 with TRBJ1-3; TRBD1 agrees at 10 bases. V lost 3 bases, J lost 3 bases, and 5 bases stayed unmatched. The CDR3 length is 16 residues. CDR1 is KGHSH, CDR2 LQKENI, per germline. In DNA form, the CDR3 reads TGTGCCAGCTCACCGACAGGGGGCGATAATGGAAACACCATATATTTT. This translates into CASSPTGGDNGNTIYF.

The chain couples TRBV29-1 to TRBJ2-5, with TRBD1 as a possible D gene (5 bases). The V gene's germline CDR1 is SQVTM and CDR2 ANQGSEA. The CDR3 runs 12 residues. V gave up 5 bases and J gave up 2 bases, with 9 bases separating them. The CDR3 is CSVRTPQETQYF. The CDR3 coding sequence is TGCAGCGTTAGGACACCACAAGAGACCCAGTACTTC.

The gene calls are TRBV27 and TRBJ2-1; 8 bases are shared with TRBD1. Germline V lookup: CDR1 MNHEY, CDR2 SMNVEV (reference sequence). V shed 7 bases and J 5 bases; nucleotides not matched to a gene: 10. The CDR3 length is 15 residues. CDR3 in DNA: TGTGCCAGCACCCGCAGGGGGCAGGGTAACAATGAGCAGTTCTTC. Its translation: CASTRRGQGNNEQFF.

This chain joins TRBV30 and TRBJ1-6; D possibly corresponds to TRBD1 (5 bases). The ends were cut back, 4 bases at V and 4 bases at J, with 11 bases in the middle. This CDR3 contains 14 residues. The germline V gene has CDR1 GTSNPN and CDR2 SVGIG (reference sequence). The CDR3 DNA follows: TGTGCCTGGACTGGGCCAGGGTATAATTCACCCCTCCACTTT. Amino acids: CAWTGPGYNSPLHF.

The V call is TRBV5-1, the J call TRBJ1-1; D gene uncertain. Germline V lookup: CDR1 SGHRS, CDR2 YFSETQ. The CDR3 has 16 residues. Trimming took 2 bases from V and 3 from J, leaving 17 bases between them. In nucleotides, the CDR3 is TGCGCCAGCAGCTTAGAGGCCCGCCGGGTATACACTGAAGCTTTCTTT. Encoded protein: CASSLEARRVYTEAFF.

The CDR3 region is CASSRLAGVTAYEQYF. CDR3 nucleotides: TGTGCCAGCAGTCGACTAGCGGGGGTGACTGCCTACGAGCAGTACTTC. The chain joins TRBV27 to TRBJ2-7; 12 nucleotides line up with TRBD2. Looked up from germline, CDR1 is MNHEY and CDR2 is SMNVEV (reference sequence). Trimming took 5 bases from V and 2 from J; bases not matched to a gene: 7. The CDR3 extends over 16 amino acids.

The CDR3 coding sequence is TGTGCCAGCAGCGCCACGGACAGTACGGAGGTCGAGCAGTACTTC. It yields the protein CASSATDSTEVEQYF. This chain connects TRBV7-2 to TRBJ2-7, with a weak D call TRBD1 (6 bases). Trimming shortened V by 5 bases and J by 6 bases, and 20 bases separated the two germline ends. The CDR3 is 15 residues long. The V gene's germline CDR1 is SGHTA and CDR2 FQGNSA.

The CDR3 coding sequence is TGTGCCAGTAGTATTTTTGGGAGGATCCCCTTCTGGACTGAAGCTTTCTTT. Translated, it gives CASSIFGRIPFWTEAFF. This chain uses TRBV19 with TRBJ1-1; D is unresolved. The V gene lost 3 bases and the J gene lost 5 bases, with 22 bases spanning the gap. Germline-derived CDR1 and CDR2 are LNHDA and SQIVND (reference sequence). The CDR3 is 17 residues long.

The chain employs TRBV5-1 and TRBJ1-2, with unresolved D. The CDR3 totals 13 residues. V shed 3 bases and J shed 2 bases, with 8 bases lying between them. In germline, CDR1 is SGHRS, CDR2 YFSETQ. The CDR3 protein is CASSSGGNYGYTF. CDR3 in DNA: TGCGCCAGCAGCTCAGGAGGGAACTATGGCTACACCTTC.

V and J are TRBV9 and TRBJ2-5, with TRBD2 matching over 12 bases. The CDR3 covers 14 residues. Germline CDR1 SGDLS, CDR2 YYNGEE. V lost 3 bases and J lost 11; bases outside the gene matches: 8. Here the CDR3 DNA reads TGTGCCAGCAGCGCTAGCGGGAGGGCCGGGGAGCAGTACTTC. This gives the protein CASSASGRAGEQYF.

V gene TRBV28 combines with J gene TRBJ2-3; no reliable D call. V was clipped by 6 bases and J by 2 bases, with 6 bases between them. This CDR3 is built from 12 residues. Germline V CDR1 and CDR2: MDHEN, SYDVKM. DNA of the CDR3: TGTGCCAGCAGAAGAGACACAGATACGCAGTATTTT. Translating it yields CASRRDTDTQYF.